This T cell receptor (beta chain) was captured in a study of blood T cell repertoires in COVID-19. Authors' methods: Reference gene primer amplification gave nucleated cell count estimates. Profiled with immunoSEQ multiplex PCR; TCRdb holds only in-frame clones, not every one. That table furnishes V, J and clone size, whereas the DNA furnished D and trimming. The repertoire holds 330,000 or so clones, with about 92% as singletons. Germline V CDR1 and CDR2: MDHEN, SYDVKM. There are 15 residues in the CDR3. Losses at the gene ends were 6 bases for V and 2 bases for J; bases not matched to a gene: 7. This clonotype was sampled from a woman in her twenties or thirties who had recovered from COVID-19. Sequencing was performed on PBMCs or T cells enriched from blood (not recorded which). The chain has TRBV28 and TRBJ2-7; 10 bases map to TRBD2. The CDR3 nucleotides are TGTGCCAGCAGACCGAGCGGGAGGGCCACCTACGAGCAGTACTTC. Protein sequence: CASRPSGRATYEQYF.